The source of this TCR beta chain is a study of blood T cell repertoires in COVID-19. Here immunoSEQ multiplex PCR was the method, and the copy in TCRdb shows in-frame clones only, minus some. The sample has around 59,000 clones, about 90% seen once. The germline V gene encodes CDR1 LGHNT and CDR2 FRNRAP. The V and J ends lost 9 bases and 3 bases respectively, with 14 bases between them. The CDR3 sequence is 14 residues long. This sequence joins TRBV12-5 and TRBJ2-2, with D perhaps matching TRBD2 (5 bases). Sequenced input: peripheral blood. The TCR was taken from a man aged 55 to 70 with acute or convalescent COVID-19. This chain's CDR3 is CAREGIGDTGELFF. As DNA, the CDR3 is TGTGCTAGAGAGGGTATCGGAGACACCGGGGAGCTGTTTTTT.